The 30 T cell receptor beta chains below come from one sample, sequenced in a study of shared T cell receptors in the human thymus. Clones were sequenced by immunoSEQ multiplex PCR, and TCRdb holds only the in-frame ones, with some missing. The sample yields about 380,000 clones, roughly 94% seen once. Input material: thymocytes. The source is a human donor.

The CDR3 DNA reads TGCGCCAGCAGCTTGGGCTCAGGACTTGAAGAGCAGTACTTC. Residues: CASSLGSGLEEQYF. The gene calls are TRBV5-1 and TRBJ2-7; the D gene is possibly TRBD2 (5 bases). Germline CDR1 and CDR2: SGHRS and YFSETQ. Trimming stripped 0 bases from V and 7 bases from J, with 14 bases between. This CDR3 is 14 amino acids long.

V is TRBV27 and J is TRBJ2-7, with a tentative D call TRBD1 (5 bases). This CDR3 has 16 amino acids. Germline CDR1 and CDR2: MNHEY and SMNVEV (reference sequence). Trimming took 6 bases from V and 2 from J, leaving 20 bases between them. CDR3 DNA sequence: TGTGCCAGCAGCCCGTACCCGGTGGGGCTACCCTACGAGCAGTACTTC. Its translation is CASSPYPVGLPYEQYF.

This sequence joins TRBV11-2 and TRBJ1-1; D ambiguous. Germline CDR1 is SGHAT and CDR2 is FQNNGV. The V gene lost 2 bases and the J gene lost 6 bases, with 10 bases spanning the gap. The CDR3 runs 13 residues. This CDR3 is CASSLYLLAEAFF. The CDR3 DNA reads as TGTGCCAGCAGCTTATACCTCTTGGCTGAAGCTTTCTTT.

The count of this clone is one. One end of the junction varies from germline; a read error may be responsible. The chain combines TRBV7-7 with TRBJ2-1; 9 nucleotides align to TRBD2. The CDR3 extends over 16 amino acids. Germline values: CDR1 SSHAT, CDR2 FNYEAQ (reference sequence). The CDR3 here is CASSPLSGRSYNEQFF. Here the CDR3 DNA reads TGTGCTAGCAGCCCGCTGAGCGGGAGGTCCTACAATGAGCAGTTCTTC.

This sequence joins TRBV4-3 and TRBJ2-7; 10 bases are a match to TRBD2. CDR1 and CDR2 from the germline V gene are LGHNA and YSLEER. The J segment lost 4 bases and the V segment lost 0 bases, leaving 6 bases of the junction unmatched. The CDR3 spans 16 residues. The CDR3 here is CASSQDNSGREYEQYF. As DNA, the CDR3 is TGCGCCAGCAGCCAAGATAACAGCGGGAGGGAATACGAGCAGTACTTC.

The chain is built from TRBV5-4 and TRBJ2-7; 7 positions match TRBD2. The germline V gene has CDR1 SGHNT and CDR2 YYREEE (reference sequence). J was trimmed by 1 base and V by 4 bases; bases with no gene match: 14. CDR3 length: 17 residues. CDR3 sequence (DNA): TGTGCCAGCAGCCCCCACCTTGGGGCGGGAGAGTCCTACGAGCAGTACTTC. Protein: CASSPHLGAGESYEQYF.

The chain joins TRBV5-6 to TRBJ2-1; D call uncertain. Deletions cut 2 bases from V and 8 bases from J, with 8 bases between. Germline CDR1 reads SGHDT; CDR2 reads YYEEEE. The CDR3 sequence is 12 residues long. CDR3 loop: CASSFSGHEQFF. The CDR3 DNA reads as TGTGCCAGCAGCTTTTCGGGCCATGAGCAGTTCTTC.

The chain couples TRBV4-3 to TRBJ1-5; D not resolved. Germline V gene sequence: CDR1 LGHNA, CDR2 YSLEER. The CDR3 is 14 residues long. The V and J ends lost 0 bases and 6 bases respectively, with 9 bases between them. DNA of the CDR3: TGCGCCAGCAGCCAAGATCTAGCGGGTCAGCCCCAGCATTTT. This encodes CASSQDLAGQPQHF.

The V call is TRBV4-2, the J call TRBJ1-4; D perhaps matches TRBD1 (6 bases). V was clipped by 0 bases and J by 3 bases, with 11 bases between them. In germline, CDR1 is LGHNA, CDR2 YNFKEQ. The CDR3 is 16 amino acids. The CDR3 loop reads CASSQDRGQSNEKLFF. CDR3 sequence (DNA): TGTGCCAGCAGCCAAGATCGAGGACAGTCTAATGAAAAACTGTTTTTT.

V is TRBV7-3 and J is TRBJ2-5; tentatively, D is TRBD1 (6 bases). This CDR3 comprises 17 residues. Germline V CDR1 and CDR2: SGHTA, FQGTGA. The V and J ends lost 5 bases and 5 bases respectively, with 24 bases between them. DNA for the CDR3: TGTGCCAGCAGCGCCAGGGGTCGGGATTGGGCTAAGGAGACCCAGTACTTC. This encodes CASSARGRDWAKETQYF.

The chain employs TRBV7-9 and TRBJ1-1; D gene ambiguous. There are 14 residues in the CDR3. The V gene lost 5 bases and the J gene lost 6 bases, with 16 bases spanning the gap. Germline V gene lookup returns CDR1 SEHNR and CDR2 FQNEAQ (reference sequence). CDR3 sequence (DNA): TGTGCCAGCAGCGGCGGTTTAAGGGTCTCTGAAGCTTTCTTT. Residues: CASSGGLRVSEAFF.

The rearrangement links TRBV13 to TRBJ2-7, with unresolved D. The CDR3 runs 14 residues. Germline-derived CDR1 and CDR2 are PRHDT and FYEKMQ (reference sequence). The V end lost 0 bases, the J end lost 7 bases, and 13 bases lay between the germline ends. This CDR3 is CASSLGGPLREQYF. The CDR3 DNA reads TGTGCCAGCAGCTTAGGGGGCCCCCTGCGAGAGCAGTACTTC.

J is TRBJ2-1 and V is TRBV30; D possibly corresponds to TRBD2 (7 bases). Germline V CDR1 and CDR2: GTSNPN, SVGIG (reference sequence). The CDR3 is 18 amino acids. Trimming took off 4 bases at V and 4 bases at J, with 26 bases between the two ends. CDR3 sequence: CAWTKSKGGARYYNEQFF. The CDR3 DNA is TGTGCCTGGACAAAGAGCAAGGGGGGGGCTAGATATTACAATGAGCAGTTCTTC.

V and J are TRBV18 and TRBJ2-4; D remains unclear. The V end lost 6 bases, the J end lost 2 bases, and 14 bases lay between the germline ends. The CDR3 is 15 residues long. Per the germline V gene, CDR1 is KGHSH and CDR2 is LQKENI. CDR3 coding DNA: TGTGCCAGCTCCCTCAAGGATACTTCCAAAAACATTCAGTACTTC. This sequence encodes CASSLKDTSKNIQYF.

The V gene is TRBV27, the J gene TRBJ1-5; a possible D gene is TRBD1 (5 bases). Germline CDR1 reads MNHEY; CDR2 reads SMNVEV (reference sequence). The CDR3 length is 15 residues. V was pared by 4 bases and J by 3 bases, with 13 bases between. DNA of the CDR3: TGTGCCAGCAGTTCGGGCAGGGAGCTCAATCAGCCCCAGCATTTT. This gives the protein CASSSGRELNQPQHF.

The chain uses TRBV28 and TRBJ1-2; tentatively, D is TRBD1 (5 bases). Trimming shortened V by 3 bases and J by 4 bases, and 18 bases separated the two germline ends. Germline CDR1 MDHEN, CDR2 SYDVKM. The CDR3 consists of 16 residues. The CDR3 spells CASSFRGALGSYGYTF. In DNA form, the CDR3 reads TGTGCCAGCAGTTTTCGCGGGGCACTCGGCTCCTATGGCTACACCTTC.

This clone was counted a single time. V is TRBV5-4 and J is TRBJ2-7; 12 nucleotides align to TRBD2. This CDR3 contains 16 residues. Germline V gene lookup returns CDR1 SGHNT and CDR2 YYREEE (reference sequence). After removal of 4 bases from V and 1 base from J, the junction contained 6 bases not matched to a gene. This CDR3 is CASSAGLAGPSYEQYF. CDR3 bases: TGTGCCAGCAGCGCGGGACTAGCGGGTCCATCCTACGAGCAGTACTTC.

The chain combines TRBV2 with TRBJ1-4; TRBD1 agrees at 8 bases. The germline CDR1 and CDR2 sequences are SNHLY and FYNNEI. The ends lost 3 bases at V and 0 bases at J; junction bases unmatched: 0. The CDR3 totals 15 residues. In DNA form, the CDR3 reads TGTGCCAGCAGTGAGACAGGGGCAACTAATGAAAAACTGTTTTTT. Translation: CASSETGATNEKLFF.

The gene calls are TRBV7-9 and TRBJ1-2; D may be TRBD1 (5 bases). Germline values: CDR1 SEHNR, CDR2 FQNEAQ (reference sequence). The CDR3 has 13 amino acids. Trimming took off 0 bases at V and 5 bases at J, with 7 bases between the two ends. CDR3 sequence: CASSLAGEYGYTF. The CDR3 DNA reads TGTGCCAGCAGCTTAGCGGGGGAGTATGGCTACACCTTC. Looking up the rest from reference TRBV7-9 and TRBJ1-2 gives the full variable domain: DTGVSQNPRHKITKRGQNVTFRCDPISEHNRLYWYRQTLGQGPEFLTYFQNEAQLEKSRLLSDRFSAERPKGSFSTLEIQRTEQGDSAMYLCASSLAGEYGYTFGSGTRLTVV.

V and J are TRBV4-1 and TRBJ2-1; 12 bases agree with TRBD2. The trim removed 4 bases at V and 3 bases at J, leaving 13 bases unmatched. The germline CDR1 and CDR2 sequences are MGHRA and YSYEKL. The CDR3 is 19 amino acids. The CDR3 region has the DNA TGCGCCAGCAGCCCTTCGGGACTAGCGGGTCCGGGGAACTACAATGAGCAGTTCTTC. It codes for CASSPSGLAGPGNYNEQFF.

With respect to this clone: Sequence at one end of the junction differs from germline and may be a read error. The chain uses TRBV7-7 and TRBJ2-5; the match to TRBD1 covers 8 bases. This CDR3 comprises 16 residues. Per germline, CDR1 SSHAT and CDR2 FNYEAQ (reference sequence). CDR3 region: CASSLALGQGGETQYF. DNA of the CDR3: TGTGCTAGCAGCTTAGCTTTAGGACAGGGAGGAGAGACCCAGTACTTC.

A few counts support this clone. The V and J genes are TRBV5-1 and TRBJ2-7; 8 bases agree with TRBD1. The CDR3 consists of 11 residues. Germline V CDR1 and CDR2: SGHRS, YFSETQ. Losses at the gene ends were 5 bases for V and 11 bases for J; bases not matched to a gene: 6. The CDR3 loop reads CASRPDRVEYF. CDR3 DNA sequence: TGCGCCAGCAGACCGGACAGGGTGGAGTACTTC. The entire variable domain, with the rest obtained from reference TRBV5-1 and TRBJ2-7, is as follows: KAGVTQTPRYLIKTRGQQVTLSCSPISGHRSVSWYQQTPGQGLQFLFEYFSETQRNKGNFPGRFSGRQFSNSRSEMNVSTLELGDSALYLCASRPDRVEYFGPGTRLTVT.

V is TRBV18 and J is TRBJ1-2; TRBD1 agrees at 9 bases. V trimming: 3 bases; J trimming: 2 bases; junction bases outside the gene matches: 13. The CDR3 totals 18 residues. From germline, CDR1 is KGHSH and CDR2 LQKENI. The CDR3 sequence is CASSPQGLDRGVNYGYTF. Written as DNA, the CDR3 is TGTGCCAGCTCACCCCAGGGTCTGGACAGGGGAGTAAACTATGGCTACACCTTC.

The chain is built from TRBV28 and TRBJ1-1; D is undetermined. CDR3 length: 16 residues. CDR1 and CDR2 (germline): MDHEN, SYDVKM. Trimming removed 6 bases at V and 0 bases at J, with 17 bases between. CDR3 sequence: CASSLGKAEMNTEAFF. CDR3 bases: TGTGCCAGCAGCTTGGGGAAGGCGGAGATGAACACTGAAGCTTTCTTT. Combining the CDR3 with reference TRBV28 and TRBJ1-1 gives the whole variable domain DVKVTQSSRYLVKRTGEKVFLECVQDMDHENMFWYRQDPGLGLRLIYFSYDVKMKEKGDIPEGYSVSREKKERFSLILESASTNQTSMYLCASSLGKAEMNTEAFFGQGTRLTVV.

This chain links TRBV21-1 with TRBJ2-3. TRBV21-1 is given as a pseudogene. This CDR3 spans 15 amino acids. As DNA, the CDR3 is TGTGCCAGCAGCAAAGGCCCACCACCGACAGATACGCAGTATTTT. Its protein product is CASSKGPPPTDTQYF.

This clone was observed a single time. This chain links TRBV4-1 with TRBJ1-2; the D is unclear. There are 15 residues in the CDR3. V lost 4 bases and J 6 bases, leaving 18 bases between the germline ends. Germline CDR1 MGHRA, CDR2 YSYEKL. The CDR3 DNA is TGCGCCAGCAGCCGTTTTCTACAGAGACTCGATGGCTACACCTTC. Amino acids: CASSRFLQRLDGYTF.

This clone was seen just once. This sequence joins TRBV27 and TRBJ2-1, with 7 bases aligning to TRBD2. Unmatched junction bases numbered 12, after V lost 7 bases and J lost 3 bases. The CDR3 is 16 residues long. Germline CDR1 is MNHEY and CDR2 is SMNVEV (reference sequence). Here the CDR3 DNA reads TGTGCCAGCATGGTTCTCACTAGCGAGTACTACAATGAGCAGTTCTTC. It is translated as CASMVLTSEYYNEQFF.

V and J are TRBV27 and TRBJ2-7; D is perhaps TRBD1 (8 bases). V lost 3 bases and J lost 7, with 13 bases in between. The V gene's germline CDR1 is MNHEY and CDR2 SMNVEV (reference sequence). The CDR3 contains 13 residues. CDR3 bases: TGTGCCAGCAGTTTTGACAGGGGAGGGGAGCAGTACTTC. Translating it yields CASSFDRGGEQYF.

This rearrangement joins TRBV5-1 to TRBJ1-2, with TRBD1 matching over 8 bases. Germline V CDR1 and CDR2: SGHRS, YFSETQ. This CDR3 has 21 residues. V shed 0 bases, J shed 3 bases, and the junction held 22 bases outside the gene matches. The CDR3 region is CASSLDRSYHAGGRNDYGYTF. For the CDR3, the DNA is TGCGCCAGCAGCTTGGACCGGAGTTACCATGCAGGGGGCAGGAATGACTATGGCTACACCTTC.

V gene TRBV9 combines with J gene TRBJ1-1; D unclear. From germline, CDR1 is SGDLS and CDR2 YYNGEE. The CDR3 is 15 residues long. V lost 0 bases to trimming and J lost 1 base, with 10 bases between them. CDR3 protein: CASSVVDGRNTEAFF. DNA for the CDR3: TGTGCCAGCAGCGTAGTGGACGGAAGGAACACTGAAGCTTTCTTT.